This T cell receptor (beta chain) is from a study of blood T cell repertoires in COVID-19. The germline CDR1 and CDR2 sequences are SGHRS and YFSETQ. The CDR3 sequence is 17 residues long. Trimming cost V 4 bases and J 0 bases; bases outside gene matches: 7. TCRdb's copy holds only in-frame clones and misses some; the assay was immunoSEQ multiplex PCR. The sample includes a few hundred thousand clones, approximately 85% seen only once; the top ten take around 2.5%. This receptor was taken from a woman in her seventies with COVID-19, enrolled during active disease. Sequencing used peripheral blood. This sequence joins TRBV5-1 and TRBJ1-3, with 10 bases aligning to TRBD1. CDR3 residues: CASSAGTGASSGNTIYF. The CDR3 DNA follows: TGCGCCAGCAGCGCCGGGACAGGGGCTTCCTCTGGAAACACCATATATTTT.